This entry lists 15 T cell receptor beta chains sequenced from one sample in a study of cytomegalovirus exposure and HLA in healthy donors. Repertoires were generated with immunoSEQ multiplex PCR, while TCRdb's copy carries only in-frame clones and drops some. The repertoire holds 200,000 or so clones, with 85% to 90% as singletons. The sample was PBMCs. The receptors were sampled from a woman aged 18-29 years in good health and CMV-seronegative.

The chain is built from TRBV5-1 and TRBJ1-1; the D gene is possibly TRBD1 (5 bases). The CDR3 is 17 amino acids. Trimming shortened V by 5 bases and J by 5 bases, and 25 bases separated the two germline ends. In germline, CDR1 is SGHRS, CDR2 YFSETQ. The CDR3 loop reads CASSFLPQVRGGTEAFF. DNA for the CDR3: TGCGCCAGCAGTTTTTTGCCCCAGGTCCGGGGGGGGACTGAAGCTTTCTTT.

J is TRBJ1-2 and V is TRBV30; TRBD1 aligns across 9 bases. The CDR3 totals 15 residues. Trimming removed 0 bases from V and 9 bases from J; junction bases left unmatched: 11. In germline, CDR1 is GTSNPN, CDR2 SVGIG (reference sequence). The CDR3 coding sequence is TGTGCCTGGAGTGTACTCGCCCCGGACAGGGGAAGCTACACCTTC. Its translation: CAWSVLAPDRGSYTF.

This clone was detected only once. The rearrangement joins TRBV11-1 to TRBJ2-5; possibly TRBD1 for D (5 bases). Germline V lookup: CDR1 SGHAT, CDR2 FQDESV (reference sequence). The CDR3 sequence is 13 residues long. V was pared by 5 bases and J by 4 bases, with 11 bases between. The CDR3 is CASSIITGETQYF. The CDR3 coding sequence is TGTGCCAGCAGCATCATCACAGGAGAGACCCAGTACTTC.

A word on this clone: The junction does not match germline at one end; this may be a read error. The rearrangement uses TRBV7-7 and TRBJ1-2, with D tentatively TRBD1 (6 bases). The germline gives CDR1 SSHAT, CDR2 FNYEAQ (reference sequence). This CDR3 is built from 15 residues. Written as DNA, the CDR3 is TGTGCTAGCAGCTTAGCGAGTAACAGGGTCCATGGCTACACCTTC. It specifies CASSLASNRVHGYTF.

J is TRBJ2-7 and V is TRBV10-3; maybe TRBD2 (5 bases). This CDR3 is 14 amino acids long. Trimming left V 4 bases short and J 7 bases short, with 17 bases between. The germline V gene encodes CDR1 ENHRY and CDR2 SYGVKD. CDR3 in DNA: TGTGCCATCAGTGGTCGGGATGACGTGGGGGAGCAGTACTTC. Translation: CAISGRDDVGEQYF.

This clone came up a few times. This chain links TRBV6-1 with TRBJ2-7; the D gene is possibly TRBD2 (5 bases). From germline, CDR1 is MNHNS and CDR2 SASEGT. The CDR3 sequence is 15 residues long. The V end was cut by 6 bases, the J end by 6 bases, with 21 bases between. The CDR3 sequence: CASSEHGPSRGEQYF. In nucleotides, the CDR3 is TGTGCCAGCAGCGAACACGGACCAAGCCGGGGCGAGCAGTACTTC.

This sequence joins TRBV28 and TRBJ2-5, with D hard to call. There are 13 residues in the CDR3. Between the trimmed V and J ends, which lost 7 bases and 7 bases, there was a span of 16 bases. Germline-derived CDR1 and CDR2 are MDHEN and SYDVKM. CDR3 region: CASNQVEDGTQYF. The CDR3 nucleotides read TGTGCCAGCAACCAGGTCGAAGACGGGACCCAGTACTTC.

The genes are TRBV27 and TRBJ2-7; maybe TRBD2 (5 bases). Germline V lookup: CDR1 MNHEY, CDR2 SMNVEV (reference sequence). The CDR3 consists of 15 residues. Trimming cost V 5 bases and J 3 bases, with 17 bases left between them. CDR3 sequence: CASSISAGSNYEQYF. CDR3 DNA: TGTGCCAGCAGTATCTCGGCGGGCTCTAACTACGAGCAGTACTTC.

This chain joins TRBV6-5 and TRBJ2-7; 8 bases are a match to TRBD1. The germline CDR1 and CDR2 sequences are MNHEY and SVGAGI. With V trimmed by 10 bases and J by 3 bases, 8 bases remained unmatched. This CDR3 spans 13 amino acids. The CDR3 DNA follows: TGTGCCACCTCCAGGACAGGGTTCTACGAGCAGTACTTC. Translated, it gives CATSRTGFYEQYF.

This sequence joins TRBV2 and TRBJ2-5; 11 bases agree with TRBD2. The CDR3 runs to 17 residues. Germline V gives CDR1 SNHLY, CDR2 FYNNEI. V was pared by 9 bases and J by 4 bases, with 16 bases of the junction left unmatched. CDR3: CASRIGRGLADGETQYF. CDR3 nucleotide sequence: TGTGCCAGTAGAATAGGTAGGGGACTAGCGGACGGAGAGACCCAGTACTTC.

This rearrangement joins TRBV27 to TRBJ2-1; D possibly corresponds to TRBD2 (5 bases). The CDR3 consists of 16 residues. Trimming took 3 bases from V and 7 from J, leaving 19 bases between them. CDR1 and CDR2 (germline): MNHEY, SMNVEV (reference sequence). The CDR3 is CASSFGLENVINEQFF. The CDR3 DNA sequence: TGTGCCAGCAGTTTCGGACTGGAAAACGTAATTAATGAGCAGTTCTTC.

This chain uses TRBV9 with TRBJ1-3; no clear D. The V gene lost 1 base and the J gene lost 4 bases, with 21 bases spanning the gap. Germline V gene sequence: CDR1 SGDLS, CDR2 YYNGEE. This CDR3 region has 18 residues. The CDR3 nucleotides read TGTGCCAGCAGCGTAATAGGAGTATTGAGGGAGCAGGGAAACACCATATATTTT. Protein: CASSVIGVLREQGNTIYF.

The V call is TRBV27, the J call TRBJ1-1; D ambiguous. Trimming cost V 0 bases and J 8 bases, with 13 bases left between them. Germline lookup yields CDR1 MNHEY and CDR2 SMNVEV (reference sequence). This CDR3 region has 14 residues. The chain's CDR3 is CASSLSAGLREAFF. The CDR3 bases are TGTGCCAGCAGTTTATCGGCAGGTCTAAGAGAAGCTTTCTTT.

This clone was detected a few times. This chain joins TRBV5-6 and TRBJ2-7; no reliable D call. Germline lookup yields CDR1 SGHDT and CDR2 YYEEEE. The V gene lost 1 base and the J gene lost 3 bases, with 5 bases spanning the gap. There are 12 residues in the CDR3. The CDR3 region has the DNA TGTGCCAGCAGCTTGATTCTCTACGAGCAGTACTTC. This translates into CASSLILYEQYF.

This clone has only a few counts. V usage is TRBV2 and J usage is TRBJ2-7; D ambiguous. Trimming pared 2 bases from V and 4 bases from J, leaving 3 bases between. The CDR3 spans 11 residues. Germline-derived CDR1 and CDR2 are SNHLY and FYNNEI. Here the CDR3 reads CASSELYEQYF. The DNA of the CDR3 is TGTGCCAGCAGTGAACTTTACGAGCAGTACTTC.